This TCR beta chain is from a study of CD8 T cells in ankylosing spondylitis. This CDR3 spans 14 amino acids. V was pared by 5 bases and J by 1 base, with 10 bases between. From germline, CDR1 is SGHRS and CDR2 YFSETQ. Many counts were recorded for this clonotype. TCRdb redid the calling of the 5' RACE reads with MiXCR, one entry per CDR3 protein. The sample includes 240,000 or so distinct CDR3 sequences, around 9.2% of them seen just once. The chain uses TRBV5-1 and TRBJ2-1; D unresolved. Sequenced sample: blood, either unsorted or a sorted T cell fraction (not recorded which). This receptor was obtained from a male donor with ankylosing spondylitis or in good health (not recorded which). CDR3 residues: CASRKEPSYNEQFF. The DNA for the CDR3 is TGCGCCAGCAGGAAAGAACCTTCCTACAATGAGCAGTTCTTC.